This T cell receptor beta chain was profiled in a study of OX40 agonist ivuxolimab in advanced cancers. CDR3 length equals 13 residues. V shed 4 bases and J shed 7 bases, with 13 bases lying between them. Per germline, CDR1 SEHNR and CDR2 FQNEAQ (reference sequence). This table comes from immunoSEQ multiplex PCR, and its TCRdb copy is limited to in-frame clones, with some not included. This table has 75,000 to 100,000 clones, about 80% appearing once. This chain uses TRBV7-9 with TRBJ1-2; D may be TRBD1 (5 bases). Sequences were derived from CD4+ or CD8+ T cells sorted from blood, sampled in a trial of the OX40 agonist ivuxolimab. This clonotype was sampled from an adult with an advanced solid tumor such as melanoma, head and neck, liver or kidney cancer. The CDR3 nucleotides are TGTGCCAGCAGCTCTCAGCGGGGCGCTGGCTACACCTTC. This sequence encodes CASSSQRGAGYTF.